The T cell receptor (beta chain) under discussion was sequenced for a study of T cells after yellow fever vaccination. General study findings and limits: Subsequent booster samples again held most clones from primary vaccination (96% CD4, about 85% CD8). The study noted that FACS-sorted repertoires could contain abundant clonotypes contaminating from the bulk population. Overall, a small share of clonotypes was seen in both CD4 and CD8 compartments. A faster peak, day 5 versus 15, was reached by the weaker secondary response.

Concerning this clonotype itself: Its antigen is as yet unknown.

The germline CDR1 and CDR2 sequences are SGHRS and YFSETQ. The V and J ends lost 4 bases and 4 bases, in that order; junction bases with no gene match: 6. There are 14 residues in the CDR3. TCRdb passed the 5' RACE reads through MiXCR, listing each CDR3 protein once. The sample lists more than 350,000 distinct CDR3 sequences; around 10% were seen once. The genes are TRBV5-1 and TRBJ2-5; 8 bases are a match to TRBD1. The receptor was isolated from a man younger than 35 who received the YFV17D yellow fever vaccine. Sequences were derived from PBMCs, sampled on the day of the first yellow fever vaccination. CDR3 DNA: TGCGCCAGCAGCCTGGACAGGGCGGGAGAGACCCAGTACTTC. The encoded protein is CASSLDRAGETQYF.